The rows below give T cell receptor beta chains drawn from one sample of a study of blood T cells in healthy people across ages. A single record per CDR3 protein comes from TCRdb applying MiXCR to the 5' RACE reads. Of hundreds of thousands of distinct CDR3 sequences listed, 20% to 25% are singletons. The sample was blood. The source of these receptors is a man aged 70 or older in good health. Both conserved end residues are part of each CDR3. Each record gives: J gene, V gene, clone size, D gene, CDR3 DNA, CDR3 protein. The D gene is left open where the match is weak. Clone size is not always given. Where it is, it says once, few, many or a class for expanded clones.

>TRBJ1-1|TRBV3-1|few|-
TGTGCCAGCAGCCAAGATGTAGGCAACACTGAAGCTTTCTTT
CASSQDVGNTEAFF
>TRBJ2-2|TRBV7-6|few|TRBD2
TGCGCCAGCAGCTCGGACCCTAGCGGGATAGGCGGGGAGCTGTTTTTT
CASSSDPSGIGGELFF
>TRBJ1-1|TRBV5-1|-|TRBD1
TGCGCCAGCAGCTTGGGGGACAGGGGGCGAGCTTTCTTT
CASSLGDRGRAFF
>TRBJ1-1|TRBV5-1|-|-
TGCGCCAGCAGCCGAGGGACGGAGTTTGAAGCTTTCTTT
CASSRGTEFEAFF
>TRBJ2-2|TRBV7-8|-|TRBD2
TGTGCCAGCACTGGGACTAGCGCCACCGGGGAGCTGTTTTTT
CASTGTSATGELFF
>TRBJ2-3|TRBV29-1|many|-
TGCAGCGTTGATAGGGAGCTCACAGATACGCAGTATTTT
CSVDRELTDTQYF
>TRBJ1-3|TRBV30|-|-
TGTGCCTGGACCCATCACCGGCTGACTTCTGGAAACACCATATATTTT
CAWTHHRLTSGNTIYF
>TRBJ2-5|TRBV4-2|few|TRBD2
TGTGCCAGCAGCCAAGATGTGATAGGACGGGGGGAAGAGACCCAGTACTTC
CASSQDVIGRGEETQYF
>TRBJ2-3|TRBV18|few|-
TGTGCCAGCTCCCACCACCGGGTTCCCGGAAATAGCACAGATACGCAGTATTTT
CASSHHRVPGNSTDTQYF
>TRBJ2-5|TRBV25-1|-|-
TGTGCCAGCAGTAATATACCGGGACGGATGGAACAAGAGACCCAGTACTTC
CASSNIPGRMEQETQYF
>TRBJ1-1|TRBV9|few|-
TGTGCCAGCAGCGTGCTAACAGGGTTTACTGAAGCTTTCTTT
CASSVLTGFTEAFF
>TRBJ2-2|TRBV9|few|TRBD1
TGTGCCAGCAGCGTCAGGCAGGGGGTCGCCGGGGAGCTGTTTTTT
CASSVRQGVAGELFF
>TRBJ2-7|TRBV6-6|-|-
TGTGCCAGCAGTTACTCGAGCGGATTCGAGCAGTACTTC
CASSYSSGFEQYF
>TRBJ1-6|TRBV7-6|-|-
TGTGCCAGCAGCCGTACATGGAATTCACCCCTCCACTTT
CASSRTWNSPLHF
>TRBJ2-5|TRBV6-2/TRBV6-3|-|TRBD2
TGTGCCGCTAAGCCCGGGACTAGCGGGGAGACCCAGTACTTC
CAAKPGTSGETQYF
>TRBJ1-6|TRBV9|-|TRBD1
TGTGCCAGCAGCCCAAAACCGACAGGGGTTGGTTCACCCCTCCACTTT
CASSPKPTGVGSPLHF
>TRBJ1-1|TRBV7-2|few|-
TGTGCCAGCAGCCCCGGGCCCCGGGCTGAAGCTTTCTTT
CASSPGPRAEAFF
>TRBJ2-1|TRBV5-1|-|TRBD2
TGCGCCAGCAGCTTGTCTAGCGGGGGGTTCAATGAGCAGTTCTTC
CASSLSSGGFNEQFF
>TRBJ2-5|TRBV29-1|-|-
TGCAGCGGAATTCCCTCATGGGAGTCCCAAGAGACCCAGTACTTC
CSGIPSWESQETQYF
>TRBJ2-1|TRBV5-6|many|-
TGTGCCAGCAGCTTGATTCTGGATGAGCAGTTCTTC
CASSLILDEQFF
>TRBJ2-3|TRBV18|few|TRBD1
TGTGCCAGCTCACCTGGACAGGGGCTTAGCACAGATACGCAGTATTTT
CASSPGQGLSTDTQYF
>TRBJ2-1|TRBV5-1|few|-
TGCGCCAGCAGCTTGCAGTGGGGGGGCCTCTATGAGCAGTTCTTC
CASSLQWGGLYEQFF